This record covers a single TCR beta chain. What it recognizes is unknown. Trimming shortened V by 8 bases and J by 8 bases, and 16 bases separated the two germline ends. Per the germline V gene, CDR1 is MNHEY and CDR2 is SVGAGI. The CDR3 is made up of 13 amino acids. The data are from a study of cytomegalovirus exposure and HLA in healthy donors. Findings of the study overall: A highly shared variant cluster was judged a likely technical artifact. An apparent linkage of common viral pathogens to several of the most significant clusters emerged in a later analysis. The authors later found TCR association rates varying by HLA locus, with DRB1 most and HLA-C fewest.

PCR amplification relied on 60 Vbeta primers (plus 13 Jbeta primers). Here immunoSEQ multiplex PCR was the method, and the copy in TCRdb shows in-frame clones only, minus some. The sample yields roughly 130,000 clones, 80% seen once. The source of this sequence is a man younger than 40 in good health and CMV-seronegative. Sequences were obtained from PBMCs. The rearrangement joins TRBV6-5 to TRBJ2-1; D might be TRBD2 (6 bases). The DNA for the CDR3 is TGTGCCAGCTGGGAGGCCTTTGGGGATGAGCAGTTCTTC. It specifies CASWEAFGDEQFF.